A selection of T cell receptor beta chains follows, all from one sample in a study of shared clonotypes between healthy human individuals. Here immunoSEQ multiplex PCR was the method, and the copy in TCRdb shows in-frame clones only, minus some. The table has hundreds of thousands of clones, more than 95% seen once. Sequenced: naive CD4+ T cells sorted from blood. The source of these receptors is a woman aged 25-40 years in good health. The CDR3 runs from the conserved cysteine through the conserved F or W. The order of the fields is clone size, D gene, V gene, J gene, CDR3 DNA, CDR3 protein. The D gene is left open where the match is weak. Size tells how often a clone was seen (once, few, many) or the class of an expanded clone, and some rows leave it out.

abundance: NA; d_gene: NA; v_gene: TRBV28; j_gene: TRBJ1-5; CDR3nt: TGTGCCAGCAGTTTGTCTGATTCCCATCAGCCCCAGCATTTT; CDR3aa: CASSLSDSHQPQHF
abundance: NA; d_gene: NA; v_gene: TRBV2; j_gene: TRBJ1-2; CDR3nt: TGTGCCAGCAGTGAAAGGGGCTTCTATGGCTACACCTTC; CDR3aa: CASSERGFYGYTF
abundance: NA; d_gene: NA; v_gene: TRBV6-1; j_gene: TRBJ2-4; CDR3nt: TGTGCCAGCAGTGGGCCTTATACGCCGGGCAAAAACATTCAGTACTTC; CDR3aa: CASSGPYTPGKNIQYF
abundance: NA; d_gene: TRBD2; v_gene: TRBV19; j_gene: TRBJ2-7; CDR3nt: TGTGCCAGTAGTTCGGCGGGGACTAGCGGATACTACGAGCAGTACTTC; CDR3aa: CASSSAGTSGYYEQYF
abundance: NA; d_gene: TRBD2; v_gene: TRBV5-1; j_gene: TRBJ2-5; CDR3nt: TGCGCCAGCAGCTTGGCACTGACTAGCGGGATTGAAGAGACCCAGTACTTC; CDR3aa: CASSLALTSGIEETQYF
abundance: NA; d_gene: TRBD2; v_gene: TRBV10-3; j_gene: TRBJ2-1; CDR3nt: TGTGCCATCAGTGAGTCCTACCGGGGACTAGCGGGAGTGCGGGATGAGCAGTTCTTC; CDR3aa: CAISESYRGLAGVRDEQFF
abundance: once; d_gene: NA; v_gene: TRBV15; j_gene: TRBJ2-6; CDR3nt: TGTGCCACCGGAAAAATAAACGGGGCCAACGTCCTGACTTTC; CDR3aa: CATGKINGANVLTF
abundance: NA; d_gene: NA; v_gene: TRBV5-4; j_gene: TRBJ1-4; CDR3nt: TGTGCCAGCAGCCACGGGTCTGAACCTGAAAAACTGTTTTTT; CDR3aa: CASSHGSEPEKLFF
abundance: NA; d_gene: TRBD1; v_gene: TRBV28; j_gene: TRBJ2-2; CDR3nt: TGTGCCAGCACACCGGGACAGCGAACTCTGAACACCGGGGAGCTGTTTTTT; CDR3aa: CASTPGQRTLNTGELFF
abundance: NA; d_gene: NA; v_gene: TRBV28; j_gene: TRBJ1-4; CDR3nt: TGTGCCAGCAGTTCCATGCAGGGAGGAAATGAAAAACTGTTTTTT; CDR3aa: CASSSMQGGNEKLFF
abundance: NA; d_gene: NA; v_gene: TRBV19; j_gene: TRBJ2-3; CDR3nt: TGTGCCAGTAGTATGGCGTTGGGGGTCGCAGATACGCAGTATTTT; CDR3aa: CASSMALGVADTQYF
abundance: NA; d_gene: NA; v_gene: TRBV7-2; j_gene: TRBJ2-1; CDR3nt: TGTGCCAGCAGCTTTCAAGCGGCCGAGCAGTTCTTC; CDR3aa: CASSFQAAEQFF
abundance: NA; d_gene: NA; v_gene: TRBV4-2; j_gene: TRBJ1-1; CDR3nt: TGTGCCAGCAGCCAAGAGCGGGATAGTCCCCAGAACACTGAAGCTTTCTTT; CDR3aa: CASSQERDSPQNTEAFF
abundance: NA; d_gene: NA; v_gene: TRBV6-6; j_gene: TRBJ1-2; CDR3nt: TGTGCCAGCAGGCCCGGGACGGGCTATGGCTACACCTTC; CDR3aa: CASRPGTGYGYTF
abundance: NA; d_gene: NA; v_gene: TRBV6-6; j_gene: TRBJ2-1; CDR3nt: TGTGCCAGCAGCTTACCTCGGACAACCTACAATGAGCAGTTCTTC; CDR3aa: CASSLPRTTYNEQFF
abundance: NA; d_gene: TRBD1; v_gene: TRBV10-2; j_gene: TRBJ2-7; CDR3nt: TGCGCCAGCAGTGACCCGGGACAGGGCGGGCCCTACGAGCAGTACTTC; CDR3aa: CASSDPGQGGPYEQYF
abundance: NA; d_gene: TRBD2; v_gene: TRBV7-9; j_gene: TRBJ2-7; CDR3nt: TGTGCCAGCAGCCTCCCGACTAGCGGAGGGAGGAGTCCCTACGAGCAGTACTTC; CDR3aa: CASSLPTSGGRSPYEQYF
abundance: once; d_gene: NA; v_gene: TRBV5-4; j_gene: TRBJ2-5; CDR3nt: TGTGCCAGCAGCTCTAGGGGGACCCAGTACTTC; CDR3aa: CASSSRGTQYF
abundance: NA; d_gene: NA; v_gene: TRBV28; j_gene: TRBJ1-2; CDR3nt: TGTGCCAGCAGTCCTACAGGGATCAGGGGCTACACCTTC; CDR3aa: CASSPTGIRGYTF
abundance: NA; d_gene: TRBD1; v_gene: TRBV27; j_gene: TRBJ2-7; CDR3nt: TGTGCCAGCAGGCAACAGGGGACAACCTACGAGCAGTACTTC; CDR3aa: CASRQQGTTYEQYF
abundance: few; d_gene: TRBD1; v_gene: TRBV10-1; j_gene: TRBJ1-5; CDR3nt: TGCGCCAGCAGTGAGGGGACAGTCGATCAGCCCCAGCATTTT; CDR3aa: CASSEGTVDQPQHF
abundance: once; d_gene: NA; v_gene: TRBV5-1; j_gene: TRBJ2-3; CDR3nt: TGCGCCAGCAGCTTGGCCGTGCGGGAAACAGATACGCAGTATTTT; CDR3aa: CASSLAVRETDTQYF
abundance: NA; d_gene: NA; v_gene: TRBV15; j_gene: TRBJ1-2; CDR3nt: TGTGCCACCAGCAGAGATCCCGGGAACTATGGCTACACCTTC; CDR3aa: CATSRDPGNYGYTF
abundance: NA; d_gene: TRBD1; v_gene: TRBV27; j_gene: TRBJ2-6; CDR3nt: TGTGCCAGCTCCGGGACAGGGCCCCCTGGGGCCAACGTCCTGACTTTC; CDR3aa: CASSGTGPPGANVLTF
abundance: NA; d_gene: NA; v_gene: TRBV4-2; j_gene: TRBJ1-1; CDR3nt: TGTGCCAGCAGCCAAGACTCAGGGGAGTACACTGAAGCTTTCTTT; CDR3aa: CASSQDSGEYTEAFF
abundance: NA; d_gene: NA; v_gene: TRBV28; j_gene: TRBJ1-1; CDR3nt: TGTGCCAGCAGTCCCCCGACAGGTGGGGGCACTGAAGCTTTCTTT; CDR3aa: CASSPPTGGGTEAFF
abundance: NA; d_gene: TRBD2; v_gene: TRBV7-6; j_gene: TRBJ2-5; CDR3nt: TGTGCCAGCAGCCCCCAGGGACTAGCGGGTCGGGGGACCCAGTACTTC; CDR3aa: CASSPQGLAGRGTQYF
abundance: NA; d_gene: NA; v_gene: TRBV18; j_gene: TRBJ1-1; CDR3nt: TGTGCCAGCTCACCGTTGCTAGACCGTAAGAACACTGAAGCTTTCTTT; CDR3aa: CASSPLLDRKNTEAFF
abundance: once; d_gene: TRBD2; v_gene: TRBV10-3; j_gene: TRBJ2-5; CDR3nt: TGTGCCATCAGACCGGGAGAAGCGGGGTGGGCCCAGTACTTC; CDR3aa: CAIRPGEAGWAQYF
abundance: NA; d_gene: TRBD1; v_gene: TRBV6-5; j_gene: TRBJ2-7; CDR3nt: TGTGCCAGCAGCCCGACCTGGACAGGGGACGAGCAGTACTTC; CDR3aa: CASSPTWTGDEQYF
abundance: NA; d_gene: TRBD1; v_gene: TRBV7-8; j_gene: TRBJ1-1; CDR3nt: TGTGCCAGCAGCGGGACAGTGAACACTGAAGCTTTCTTT; CDR3aa: CASSGTVNTEAFF